This entry concerns a single T cell receptor (beta chain). This sample is drawn from a study of blood T cell repertoires in COVID-19. Assay: immunoSEQ multiplex PCR; the TCRdb copy retains only in-frame clones and omits some. Of about 170,000 clones listed, approximately 90% are singletons. CDR3 length equals 13 residues. Trimming removed 2 bases at V and 6 bases at J, with 11 bases between. Germline lookup yields CDR1 GTSNPN and CDR2 SVGIG (reference sequence). The chain employs TRBV30 and TRBJ1-5, with D perhaps TRBD1 (5 bases). Input material: peripheral blood. This TCR was sampled from a man between 60 and 75 years old with acute or convalescent COVID-19. The CDR3: CAWSSRDGQPQHF. The CDR3 bases are TGTGCCTGGAGTTCCAGGGATGGTCAGCCCCAGCATTTT.